The 28 T cell receptor beta chains presented below share a single source sample, sequenced in a study of regulatory dendritic cells for organ transplantation. These TCRs are of unknown antigen specificity. Generated by immunoSEQ multiplex PCR, the TCRdb table keeps only in-frame clones and is missing some. Altogether around 12,000 clones are present, 74% being singletons, with the ten largest covering approximately 0.6%. Sorted T cells were CFSE-labeled and cultured four to five days with allogeneic regulatory or mature dendritic cells at 1:10. Sequencing used naive CD4+ T cells from blood cultured with regulatory dendritic cells. Sample subset: CD45RA+ naive T cells. The receptors shown here come from a human donor in good health.

The gene calls are TRBV7-2 and TRBJ1-3; D might be TRBD1 (6 bases). Germline loops: CDR1 SGHTA, CDR2 FQGNSA. The CDR3 covers 15 residues. The ends were cut back, 4 bases at V and 4 bases at J, with 14 bases in the middle. CDR3 sequence reads: CASSSGGAAGNTIYF. Here the CDR3 DNA reads TGTGCCAGCAGCTCCGGGGGGGCGGCGGGAAACACCATATATTTT.

The rearrangement joins TRBV5-1 to TRBJ2-1; 7 nucleotides match TRBD2. CDR1 and CDR2 (germline): SGHRS, YFSETQ. After removal of 4 bases from V and 0 bases from J, the junction contained 7 bases not matched to a gene. This CDR3 has 16 residues. The CDR3 sequence: CASSPLTGGSYNEQFF. CDR3 bases: TGCGCCAGCAGCCCCCTGACGGGGGGCTCCTACAATGAGCAGTTCTTC.

The chain links TRBV18 to TRBJ2-7; 9 bases map to TRBD1. CDR3 length equals 15 residues. After removal of 6 bases from V and 3 bases from J, the junction contained 9 bases not matched to a gene. Germline lookup yields CDR1 KGHSH and CDR2 LQKENI. The CDR3 here is CASSTGTGLVYEQYF. Written as DNA, the CDR3 is TGTGCCAGCTCTACCGGGACAGGGTTAGTCTACGAGCAGTACTTC.

The V and J genes are TRBV27 and TRBJ1-1; D may be TRBD1 (6 bases). The V end was cut by 3 bases, the J end by 1 base, with 12 bases between. The CDR3 extends over 15 amino acids. CDR1 and CDR2 from the germline V gene are MNHEY and SMNVEV (reference sequence). The CDR3 sequence: CASSFQGGANTEAFF. The DNA for the CDR3 is TGTGCCAGCAGTTTTCAAGGGGGGGCGAACACTGAAGCTTTCTTT.

In DNA, the CDR3 is TGCGCCAGCAGCTTGGGGGACAGGGGTCTCGGCTACACCTTC. It is translated as CASSLGDRGLGYTF. This rearrangement joins TRBV5-1 to TRBJ1-2; 10 nucleotides align to TRBD1. V lost 0 bases and J lost 8; bases outside the gene matches: 4. Germline lookup yields CDR1 SGHRS and CDR2 YFSETQ. CDR3 length: 14 amino acids.

This clone was counted once. This chain uses TRBV19 with TRBJ2-3, with 10 bases matching TRBD1. V was clipped by 9 bases and J by 3 bases; unmatched bases: 9. CDR1 is LNHDA, CDR2 SQIVND, per germline (reference sequence). The CDR3 sequence is 15 residues long. CDR3 protein: CASWDRGLRTDTQYF. The CDR3 DNA is TGTGCCAGCTGGGACAGGGGCCTTAGGACAGATACGCAGTATTTT.

The CDR3: CASTCKGLAHSWELFF. CDR3 sequence (DNA): TGTGCCAGCACATGCAAAGGACTAGCTCATTCCTGGGAGCTGTTTTTT. The chain couples TRBV6-4 to TRBJ2-2, with 8 bases lining up with TRBD2. The CDR3 consists of 16 residues. Trimming at V came to 7 bases and at J to 9 bases, leaving 16 bases not matched to a gene. The germline CDR1 and CDR2 sequences are MRHNA and SNTAGT.

The chain links TRBV6-5 to TRBJ1-5, with 7 bases aligning to TRBD1. CDR1 MNHEY and CDR2 SVGAGI come from the germline V gene. The CDR3 extends over 14 amino acids. V shed 7 bases, J shed 5 bases, and the junction held 8 bases outside the gene matches. The CDR3 loop is CASTPQGGDQPQHF. CDR3 DNA: TGTGCCAGCACCCCCCAGGGGGGTGATCAGCCCCAGCATTTT.

This clone was observed a handful of times. V usage is TRBV6-1 and J usage is TRBJ2-1; possible D gene TRBD1, 6 bases. Trimming cost V 2 bases and J 5 bases, with 10 bases left between them. There are 14 residues in the CDR3. Germline loops: CDR1 MNHNS, CDR2 SASEGT. The CDR3 sequence: CASSEMGTNNEQFF. The CDR3 DNA follows: TGTGCCAGCAGTGAAATGGGGACAAACAATGAGCAGTTCTTC.

The chain joins TRBV6-1 to TRBJ2-2; no firm D call. V was shortened by 6 bases and J by 4 bases, with 12 bases between the two germline ends. Germline V gives CDR1 MNHNS, CDR2 SASEGT. CDR3 length: 14 residues. The DNA of the CDR3 is TGTGCCAGCAGCCCGGTGCAATTCACCGGGGAGCTGTTTTTT. Encoded protein: CASSPVQFTGELFF.

The table lists this clone with a few counts. V is TRBV2 and J is TRBJ2-1; D remains ambiguous. The CDR3 extends over 13 amino acids. The V and J ends lost 3 bases and 2 bases respectively, with 5 bases between them. Germline CDR1 reads SNHLY; CDR2 reads FYNNEI. The CDR3, as DNA: TGTGCCAGCAGTGATATCCCCTACAATGAGCAGTTCTTC. Translation: CASSDIPYNEQFF.

The chain carries TRBV7-2 and TRBJ2-7; TRBD1 matches 10 bases. The CDR3 is made up of 14 amino acids. Trimming at V came to 5 bases and at J to 2 bases, leaving 3 bases not matched to a gene. CDR1 and CDR2 (germline): SGHTA, FQGNSA. The CDR3 DNA follows: TGTGCCAGCAGCACGACAGGGGGCCCCTACGAGCAGTACTTC. It yields the protein CASSTTGGPYEQYF.

V gene TRBV27 combines with J gene TRBJ1-5, with TRBD1 matching 7 bases. Germline V gene data show CDR1 as MNHEY and CDR2 as SMNVEV (reference sequence). The CDR3 contains 17 residues. The V segment lost 6 bases and the J segment 1 base; nucleotides outside the gene matches: 12. CDR3 amino acids: CASRTRQGRFSNQPQHF. CDR3 DNA: TGTGCCAGCAGAACGAGACAGGGACGCTTCAGCAATCAGCCCCAGCATTTT.

The chain is built from TRBV11-2 and TRBJ2-5; D is unresolved. The V gene's germline CDR1 is SGHAT and CDR2 FQNNGV. The V gene lost 1 base and the J gene lost 2 bases, with 14 bases spanning the gap. The CDR3 has 16 amino acids. DNA of the CDR3: TGTGCCAGCAGCTTAGCCCTTGACGCACTACAAGAGACCCAGTACTTC. This encodes CASSLALDALQETQYF.

This chain joins TRBV19 and TRBJ1-5, with 11 bases aligning to TRBD1. Germline lookup yields CDR1 LNHDA and CDR2 SQIVND (reference sequence). The CDR3 has 13 residues. Trimming took 10 bases from V and 7 from J; bases not matched to a gene: 6. DNA for the CDR3: TGTGCCACCTCCGGGACAGGGGGACAGCCCCAGCATTTT. Translating it yields CATSGTGGQPQHF.

The rearrangement uses TRBV4-1 and TRBJ2-3; 8 bases align to TRBD2. Germline CDR1 reads MGHRA; CDR2 reads YSYEKL. V lost 0 bases and J lost 0; bases outside the gene matches: 5. This CDR3 has 17 amino acids. CDR3 region: CASSQDGTRGSTDTQYF. The CDR3, as DNA: TGCGCCAGCAGCCAAGATGGGACTAGGGGGAGCACAGATACGCAGTATTTT.

CDR3 in amino acids: CASILTGTGGEKLFF. The CDR3, as DNA: TGTGCCAGCATCCTCACCGGGACAGGGGGCGAAAAACTGTTTTTT. The chain couples TRBV2 to TRBJ1-4; TRBD1 matches 12 bases. Germline V gene sequence: CDR1 SNHLY, CDR2 FYNNEI. This CDR3 comprises 15 residues. Trimming removed 7 bases from V and 8 bases from J; junction bases left unmatched: 8.

The genes are TRBV5-6 and TRBJ2-1; 8 bases fit TRBD2. CDR3 length equals 16 residues. The germline gives CDR1 SGHDT, CDR2 YYEEEE. V dropped 4 bases and J dropped 7; count of bases not matched to a gene: 13. CDR3 residues: CASSVLTGGPGNEQFF. The CDR3 DNA is TGTGCCAGCAGCGTACTTACGGGGGGGCCCGGTAATGAGCAGTTCTTC.

The rearrangement links TRBV5-4 to TRBJ1-2; TRBD1 might be the D (6 bases). The V gene lost 4 bases and the J gene lost 8 bases, with 18 bases spanning the gap. The CDR3 has 14 residues. CDR1 SGHNT and CDR2 YYREEE come from the germline V gene (reference sequence). The CDR3 DNA reads as TGTGCCAGCAGCCGGGCGGGTGGGGGCGGGGGCTACACCTTC. It specifies CASSRAGGGGGYTF.

V is TRBV15 and J is TRBJ1-1, with 8 positions matching TRBD1. The CDR3 length is 14 residues. V trimming: 5 bases; J trimming: 3 bases; junction bases outside the gene matches: 5. CDR1 and CDR2 (germline): LNHNV, YYDKDF (reference sequence). The CDR3 loop reads CATSPHRGYTEAFF. The DNA for the CDR3 is TGTGCCACCAGCCCCCACAGGGGGTACACTGAAGCTTTCTTT.

The chain's CDR3 is CASSSTGLDTEAFF. DNA for the CDR3: TGTGCCAGCAGTTCGACAGGGCTTGACACTGAAGCTTTCTTT. The chain links TRBV6-6 to TRBJ1-1; 7 nucleotides align to TRBD1. J was trimmed by 3 bases and V by 4 bases; bases with no gene match: 5. This CDR3 is built from 14 residues. Germline V gene sequence: CDR1 MNHNY, CDR2 SVGAGI (reference sequence).

This clone appeared a few times. This rearrangement joins TRBV6-6 to TRBJ2-7, with D possibly being TRBD2 (6 bases). Germline loops: CDR1 MNHNY, CDR2 SVGAGI (reference sequence). The germline V and J ends were trimmed by 6 bases and 4 bases, with 10 bases remaining between them. The CDR3 spans 12 residues. CDR3 residues: CASRPSGYEQYF. CDR3 sequence (DNA): TGTGCCAGCAGACCCAGCGGGTACGAGCAGTACTTC.

This chain links TRBV5-1 with TRBJ1-4; 9 bases map to TRBD1. The length of the CDR3 is 15 residues. The germline gives CDR1 SGHRS, CDR2 YFSETQ. V trimming: 7 bases; J trimming: 10 bases; junction bases outside the gene matches: 14. The CDR3 DNA sequence: TGCGCCAGCTCCCCAGGGGGGGACAGGGCAGCAAAACTGTTTTTT. The encoded protein is CASSPGGDRAAKLFF.

The chain combines TRBV18 with TRBJ1-6, with D perhaps matching TRBD1 (5 bases). CDR1 KGHSH and CDR2 LQKENI come from the germline V gene. CDR3 length: 14 residues. V gave up 0 bases and J gave up 5 bases, with 5 bases separating them. CDR3 in amino acids: CASSPPTDNSPLHF. Here the CDR3 DNA reads TGTGCCAGCTCACCACCGACAGATAATTCACCCCTCCACTTT. Using reference TRBV18 and TRBJ1-6 for the parts outside the CDR3, the full variable domain is NAGVMQNPRHLVRRRGQEARLRCSPMKGHSHVYWYRQLPEEGLKFMVYLQKENIIDESGMPKERFSAEFPKEGPSILRIQQVVRGDSAAYFCASSPPTDNSPLHFGNGTRLTVT.

The chain employs TRBV11-1 and TRBJ2-1; D gene unclear. Trimming took off 2 bases at V and 0 bases at J, with 5 bases between the two ends. The CDR3 has 14 residues. Per the germline V gene, CDR1 is SGHAT and CDR2 is FQDESV (reference sequence). CDR3 DNA: TGTGCCAGCAGCTTACTTAGCTCCTACAATGAGCAGTTCTTC. Translating it yields CASSLLSSYNEQFF.

The rearrangement links TRBV6-1 to TRBJ1-1; D possibly corresponds to TRBD1 (6 bases). V was cut by 2 bases and J by 5 bases, with 9 bases left in between. This CDR3 has 13 residues. The germline V gene has CDR1 MNHNS and CDR2 SASEGT. The CDR3 DNA sequence: TGTGCCAGCAGTGAACGAGACAGGACTGAAGCTTTCTTT. Amino acids: CASSERDRTEAFF.

The rearrangement joins TRBV4-3 to TRBJ1-2; TRBD1 agrees at 10 bases. The CDR3 extends over 14 amino acids. CDR1 is LGHNA, CDR2 YSLEER, per germline. The trim removed 1 base at V and 7 bases at J, leaving 3 bases unmatched. CDR3 sequence reads: CASSQVGTGAGYTF. The CDR3 DNA reads TGCGCCAGCAGCCAAGTAGGGACAGGGGCTGGCTACACCTTC.

This clone is medium-sized within its sample. The chain employs TRBV10-3 and TRBJ2-7, with D perhaps matching TRBD2 (6 bases). The ends were cut back, 2 bases at V and 4 bases at J, with 18 bases in the middle. The CDR3 is made up of 16 amino acids. CDR1 ENHRY and CDR2 SYGVKD come from the germline V gene. CDR3 bases: TGTGCCATCAGTGAGGCGACGGGGGATTTAGGATACGAGCAGTACTTC. This translates into CAISEATGDLGYEQYF.